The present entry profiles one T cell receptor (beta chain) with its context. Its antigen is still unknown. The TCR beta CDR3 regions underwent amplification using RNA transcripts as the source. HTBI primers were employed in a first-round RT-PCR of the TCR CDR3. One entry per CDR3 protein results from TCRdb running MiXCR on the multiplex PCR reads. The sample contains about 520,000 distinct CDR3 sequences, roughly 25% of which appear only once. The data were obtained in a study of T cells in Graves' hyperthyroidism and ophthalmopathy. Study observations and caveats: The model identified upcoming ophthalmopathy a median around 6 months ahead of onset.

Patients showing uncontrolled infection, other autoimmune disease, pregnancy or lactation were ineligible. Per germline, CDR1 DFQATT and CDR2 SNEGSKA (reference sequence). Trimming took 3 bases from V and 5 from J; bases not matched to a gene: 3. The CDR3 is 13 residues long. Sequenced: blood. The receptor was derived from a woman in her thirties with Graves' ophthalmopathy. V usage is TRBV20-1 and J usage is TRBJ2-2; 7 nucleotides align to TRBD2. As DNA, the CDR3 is TGCAGTGCTAGTTTGGGGGGGACCGGGGAGCTGTTTTTT. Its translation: CSASLGGTGELFF.